This entry lists 8 T cell receptor beta chains sequenced from one sample in a study of blood T cells in healthy people across ages. Next came a second PCR, run for about 7 to 11 cycles, which used a sample-barcoded 5' primer along with a J-beta primer mix. TCRdb re-called the 5' RACE reads through MiXCR, storing one row per CDR3 protein. The repertoire holds roughly 900,000 distinct CDR3 sequences, with around 46% as singletons. The sequencing input was blood. The receptors originated from a man between 25 and 39 years old in good health.

The rearrangement uses TRBV29-1 and TRBJ2-5, with a weak D call TRBD2 (5 bases). The DNA matches TRBJ2-7 better at its end, which makes the J call doubtful. This CDR3 is 11 amino acids long. The germline V gene has CDR1 SQVTM and CDR2 ANQGSEA. The CDR3 loop reads CSVTDLAEQYF. The CDR3 DNA sequence: TGCAGCGTTACCGACCTAGCCGAGCAGTACTTC.

There are a few counts of this clonotype. The rearrangement uses TRBV4-2 and TRBJ2-7, with TRBD2 as a possible D gene (6 bases). This CDR3 contains 15 residues. Trimming cost V 0 bases and J 0 bases, with 9 bases left between them. From germline, CDR1 is LGHNA and CDR2 YNFKEQ. The DNA of the CDR3 is TGTGCCAGCAGCCAAGATCAGACTAGCTCCTACGAGCAGTACTTC. Residues: CASSQDQTSSYEQYF.

This clonotype was found a few times. This rearrangement joins TRBV5-6 to TRBJ2-1; TRBD1 aligns across 10 bases. The CDR3 spans 16 residues. The junction had 9 bases not matched to a gene; V was cut back by 3 bases and J by 6 bases. CDR1 and CDR2 (germline): SGHDT, YYEEEE. Here the CDR3 DNA reads TGTGCCAGCAGCTCGCCAGGGACAGGGGTGGTCAATGAGCAGTTCTTC. Encoded protein: CASSSPGTGVVNEQFF.

This clonotype was seen only a few times. The chain is built from TRBV29-1 and TRBJ1-1; D gene uncertain. CDR1 and CDR2 from the germline V gene are SQVTM and ANQGSEA. The germline V and J ends were trimmed by 0 bases and 1 base, with 12 bases remaining between them. The CDR3 covers 15 residues. This CDR3 is CSVEEDGGRNTEAFF. In nucleotides, the CDR3 is TGCAGCGTTGAAGAGGACGGAGGTAGGAACACTGAAGCTTTCTTT.

This clonotype was seen only a few times. The rearrangement links TRBV20-1 to TRBJ2-7; D is ambiguous. Germline CDR1 is DFQATT and CDR2 is SNEGSKA (reference sequence). V dropped 5 bases and J dropped 5 bases, with 16 bases sitting between them. The CDR3 has 13 residues. CDR3 coding DNA: TGCAGTGCTCCCCCCGGGTTTTCCAACGAGCAGTACTTC. It yields the protein CSAPPGFSNEQYF.

This clonotype was observed a few times. The chain carries TRBV28 and TRBJ1-2; tentative D call: TRBD1 (5 bases). Germline V gene sequence: CDR1 MDHEN, CDR2 SYDVKM. The CDR3 totals 15 residues. Trimming pared 7 bases from V and 5 bases from J, leaving 20 bases between. CDR3 loop: CASTPMGQGRYGYTF. The CDR3 region has the DNA TGTGCCAGCACCCCCATGGGGCAGGGACGGTATGGCTACACCTTC.

V usage is TRBV4-1 and J usage is TRBJ1-1; tentative D call: TRBD1 (6 bases). CDR3 length: 14 amino acids. Trimming left V 4 bases short and J 4 bases short, with 13 bases between. From germline, CDR1 is MGHRA and CDR2 YSYEKL. The CDR3: CASSLRQEGTEAFF. CDR3 nucleotides: TGCGCCAGCAGCCTTCGACAGGAGGGCACTGAAGCTTTCTTT.

This clonotype was found a few times. As DNA, the CDR3 is TGCAGCGTTGAGGCAGCGGGGTTCTACGAGCAGTACTTC. Residues: CSVEAAGFYEQYF. The chain carries TRBV29-1 and TRBJ2-7; TRBD2 agrees at 7 bases. Trimming removed 3 bases from V and 3 bases from J; junction bases left unmatched: 5. CDR1 and CDR2 from the germline V gene are SQVTM and ANQGSEA. The length of the CDR3 is 13 residues.